This T cell receptor (beta chain) originates from a study of memory CD4+ T cells and cytomegalovirus serostatus. Study observations and caveats: The CMV-associated TCR signature appears largely within the CD4+ memory repertoire.

This clone appeared a single time. What it binds is not known. Germline lookup yields CDR1 MDHEN and CDR2 SYDVKM. The CDR3 consists of 13 residues. V lost 5 bases to trimming and J lost 7 bases, with 14 bases between them. The sort gate was single viable CD3+CD4+CD8-CD45RO+ cells for memory CD4+ T cells. Positive selection with CD4 microbeads enriched total CD4+ T cells. Per the original methods: After removing out-of-frame reads, approximately 2.2 million distinct TCRbeta sequences remained. TCRdb keeps only in-frame clones here, not all; method: immunoSEQ multiplex PCR. V and J calls and clone size are copied from that table; D and trimming were computed from the DNA. The sample contains about 96,000 clones, roughly 80% of which appear only once.

The clonotype originates from an adult in good health and CMV-seropositive. The sample consisted of memory CD4+ T cells from blood. The chain carries TRBV28 and TRBJ1-2; D remains unclear. CDR3 residues: CASSTPDGIGYTF. The DNA for the CDR3 is TGTGCCAGCAGTACCCCTGATGGGATTGGCTACACCTTC.